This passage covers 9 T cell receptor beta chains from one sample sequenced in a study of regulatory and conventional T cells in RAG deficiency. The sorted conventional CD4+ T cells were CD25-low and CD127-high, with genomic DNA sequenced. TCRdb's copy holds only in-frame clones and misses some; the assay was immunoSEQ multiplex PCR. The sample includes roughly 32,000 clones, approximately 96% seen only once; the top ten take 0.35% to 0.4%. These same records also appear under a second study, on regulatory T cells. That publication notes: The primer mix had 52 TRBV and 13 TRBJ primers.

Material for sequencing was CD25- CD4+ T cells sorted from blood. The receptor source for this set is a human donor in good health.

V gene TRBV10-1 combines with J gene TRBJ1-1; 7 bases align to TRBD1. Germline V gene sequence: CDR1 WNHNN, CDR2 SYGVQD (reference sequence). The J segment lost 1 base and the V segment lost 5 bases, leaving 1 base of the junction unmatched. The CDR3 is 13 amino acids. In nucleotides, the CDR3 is TGCGCCAGCAGTCGACAGGGGAACACTGAAGCTTTCTTT. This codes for CASSRQGNTEAFF.

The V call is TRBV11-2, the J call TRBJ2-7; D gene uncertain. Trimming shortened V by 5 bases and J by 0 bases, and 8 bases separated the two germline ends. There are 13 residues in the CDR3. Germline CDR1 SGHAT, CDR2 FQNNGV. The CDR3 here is CASSPSPSYEQYF. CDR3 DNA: TGTGCCAGCAGCCCTTCCCCCTCCTACGAGCAGTACTTC.

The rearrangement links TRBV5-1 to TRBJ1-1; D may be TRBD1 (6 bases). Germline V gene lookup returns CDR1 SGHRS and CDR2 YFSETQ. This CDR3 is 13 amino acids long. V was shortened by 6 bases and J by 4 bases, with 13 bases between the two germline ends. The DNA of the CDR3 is TGCGCCAGCATCACACAGGGTTCCACTGAAGCTTTCTTT. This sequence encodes CASITQGSTEAFF.

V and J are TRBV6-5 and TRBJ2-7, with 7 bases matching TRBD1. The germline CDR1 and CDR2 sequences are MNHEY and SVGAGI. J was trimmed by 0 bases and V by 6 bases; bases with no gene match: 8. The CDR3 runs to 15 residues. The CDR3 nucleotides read TGTGCCAGCAGCGAAACAGGGGTTAACTCCTACGAGCAGTACTTC. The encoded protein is CASSETGVNSYEQYF.

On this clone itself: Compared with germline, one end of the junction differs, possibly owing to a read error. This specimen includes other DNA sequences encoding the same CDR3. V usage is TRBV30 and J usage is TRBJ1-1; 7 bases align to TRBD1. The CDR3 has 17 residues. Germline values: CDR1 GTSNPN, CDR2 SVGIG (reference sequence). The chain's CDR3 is CAWTPGQPVSLNTEAFF. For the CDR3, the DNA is TGTGCCTGGACCCCGGGACAGCCTGTCTCATTGAACACTGAGGCTTTCTTT.

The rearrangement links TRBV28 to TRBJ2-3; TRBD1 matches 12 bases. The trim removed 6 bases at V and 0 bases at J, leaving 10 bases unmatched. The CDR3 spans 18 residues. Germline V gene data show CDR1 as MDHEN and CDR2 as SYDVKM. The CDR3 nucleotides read TGTGCCAGCAGGACAATCCGGGACAGGGGGCCGAGCACAGATACGCAGTATTTT. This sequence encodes CASRTIRDRGPSTDTQYF.

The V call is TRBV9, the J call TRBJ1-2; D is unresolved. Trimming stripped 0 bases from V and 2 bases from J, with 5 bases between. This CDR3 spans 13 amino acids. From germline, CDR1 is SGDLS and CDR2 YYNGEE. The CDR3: CASSVDRNYGYTF. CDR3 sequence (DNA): TGTGCCAGCAGCGTAGATAGAAACTATGGCTACACCTTC.

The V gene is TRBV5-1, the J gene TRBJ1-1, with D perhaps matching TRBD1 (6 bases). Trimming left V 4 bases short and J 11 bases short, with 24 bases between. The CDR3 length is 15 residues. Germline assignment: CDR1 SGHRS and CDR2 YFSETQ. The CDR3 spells CASSAETGTYSKAFF. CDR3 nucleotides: TGCGCCAGCAGCGCGGAGACAGGAACCTATTCGAAGGCTTTCTTT.

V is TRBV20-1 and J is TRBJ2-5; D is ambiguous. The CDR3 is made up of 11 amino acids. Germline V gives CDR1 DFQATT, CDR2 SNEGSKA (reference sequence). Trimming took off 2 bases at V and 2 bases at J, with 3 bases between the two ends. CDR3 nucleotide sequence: TGCAGTGCTAGACCACAAGAGACCCAGTACTTC. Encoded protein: CSARPQETQYF.